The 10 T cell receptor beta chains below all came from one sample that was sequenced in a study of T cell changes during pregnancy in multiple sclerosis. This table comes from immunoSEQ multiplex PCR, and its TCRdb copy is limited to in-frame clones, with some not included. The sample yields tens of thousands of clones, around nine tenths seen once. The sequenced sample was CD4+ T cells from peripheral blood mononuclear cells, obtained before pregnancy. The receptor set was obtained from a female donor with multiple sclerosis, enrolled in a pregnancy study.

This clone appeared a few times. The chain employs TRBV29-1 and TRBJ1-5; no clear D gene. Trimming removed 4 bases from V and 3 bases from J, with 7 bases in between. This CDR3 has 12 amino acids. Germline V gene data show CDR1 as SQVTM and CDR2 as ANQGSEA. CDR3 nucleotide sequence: TGCAGCGTTGGGGGAGTCAATCAGCCCCAGCATTTT. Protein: CSVGGVNQPQHF.

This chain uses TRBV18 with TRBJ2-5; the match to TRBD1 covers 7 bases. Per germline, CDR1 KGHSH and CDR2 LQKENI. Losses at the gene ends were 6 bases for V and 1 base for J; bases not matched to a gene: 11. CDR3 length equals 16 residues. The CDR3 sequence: CASSPSLAGGQETQYF. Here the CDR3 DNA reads TGTGCCAGCTCCCCATCCTTGGCAGGGGGCCAAGAGACCCAGTACTTC. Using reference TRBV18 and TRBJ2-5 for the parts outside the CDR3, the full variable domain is NAGVMQNPRHLVRRRGQEARLRCSPMKGHSHVYWYRQLPEEGLKFMVYLQKENIIDESGMPKERFSAEFPKEGPSILRIQQVVRGDSAAYFCASSPSLAGGQETQYFGPGTRLLVL.

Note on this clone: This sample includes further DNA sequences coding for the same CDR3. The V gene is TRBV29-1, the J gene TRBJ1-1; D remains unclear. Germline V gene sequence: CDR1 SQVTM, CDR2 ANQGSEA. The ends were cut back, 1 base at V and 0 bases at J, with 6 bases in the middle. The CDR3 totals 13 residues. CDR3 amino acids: CSVEGRMNTEAFF. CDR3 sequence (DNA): TGCAGCGTTGAAGGCAGGATGAACACTGAAGCTTTCTTT. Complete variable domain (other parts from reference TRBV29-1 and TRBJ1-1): SAVISQKPSRDICQRGTSLTIQCQVDSQVTMMFWYRQQPGQSLTLIATANQGSEATYESGFVIDKFPISRPNLTFSTLTVSNMSPEDSSIYLCSVEGRMNTEAFFGQGTRLTVV.

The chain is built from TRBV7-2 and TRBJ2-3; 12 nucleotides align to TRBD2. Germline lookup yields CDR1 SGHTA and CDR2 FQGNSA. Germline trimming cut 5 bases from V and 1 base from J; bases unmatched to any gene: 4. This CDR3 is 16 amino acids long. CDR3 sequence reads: CASSRSSGGGTDTQYF. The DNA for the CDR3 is TGTGCCAGCAGCAGGTCTAGCGGGGGGGGCACAGATACGCAGTATTTT.

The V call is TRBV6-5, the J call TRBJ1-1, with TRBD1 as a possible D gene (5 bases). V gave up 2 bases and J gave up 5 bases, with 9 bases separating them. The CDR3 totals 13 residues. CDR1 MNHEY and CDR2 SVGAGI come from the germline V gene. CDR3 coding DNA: TGTGCCAGCAGTTACACCAGGGATACTGAAGCTTTCTTT. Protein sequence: CASSYTRDTEAFF.

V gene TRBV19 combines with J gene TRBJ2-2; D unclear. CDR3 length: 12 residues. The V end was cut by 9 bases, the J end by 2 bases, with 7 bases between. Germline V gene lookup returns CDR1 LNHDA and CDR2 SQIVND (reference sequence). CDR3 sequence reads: CASRENTGELFF. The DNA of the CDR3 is TGTGCCAGCCGAGAAAACACCGGGGAGCTGTTTTTT.

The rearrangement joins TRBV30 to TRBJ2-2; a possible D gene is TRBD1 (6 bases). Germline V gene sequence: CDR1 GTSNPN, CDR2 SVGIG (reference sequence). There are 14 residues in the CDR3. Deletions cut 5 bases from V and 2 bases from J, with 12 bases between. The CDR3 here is CAWAGQSNTGELFF. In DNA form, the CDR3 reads TGTGCCTGGGCCGGACAGTCAAACACCGGGGAGCTGTTTTTT.

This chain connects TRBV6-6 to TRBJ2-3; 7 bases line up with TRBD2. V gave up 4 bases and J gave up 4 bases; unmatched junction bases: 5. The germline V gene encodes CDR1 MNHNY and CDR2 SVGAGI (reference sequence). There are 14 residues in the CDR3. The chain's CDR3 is CASSFGGLSDTQYF. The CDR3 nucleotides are TGTGCCAGCAGTTTCGGGGGACTATCAGATACGCAGTATTTT.

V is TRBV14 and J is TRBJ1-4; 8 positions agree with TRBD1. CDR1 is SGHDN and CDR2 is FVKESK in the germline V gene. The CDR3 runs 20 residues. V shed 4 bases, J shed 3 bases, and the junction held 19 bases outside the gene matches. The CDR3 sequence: CASSPLGGQGLRSANEKLFF. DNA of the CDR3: TGTGCCAGCAGCCCTCTCGGAGGACAGGGTTTAAGGTCAGCTAATGAAAAACTGTTTTTT. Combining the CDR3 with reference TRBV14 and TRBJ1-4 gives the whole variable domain EAGVTQFPSHSVIEKGQTVTLRCDPISGHDNLYWYRRVMGKEIKFLLHFVKESKQDESGMPNNRFLAERTGGTYSTLKVQPAELEDSGVYFCASSPLGGQGLRSANEKLFFGSGTQLSVL.

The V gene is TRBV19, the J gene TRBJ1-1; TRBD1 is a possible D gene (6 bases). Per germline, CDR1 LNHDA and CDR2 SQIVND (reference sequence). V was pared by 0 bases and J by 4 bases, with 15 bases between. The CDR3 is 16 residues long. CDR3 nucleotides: TGTGCCAGTAGTATAGATCTCAGGGGTGGGATCACTGAAGCTTTCTTT. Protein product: CASSIDLRGGITEAFF.